Reported below is one T cell receptor (beta chain). This sample was included in a study of T cell responses to AZD1222 COVID-19 vaccine. Clones were sequenced by immunoSEQ multiplex PCR, and TCRdb holds only the in-frame ones, with some missing. The profile shows some 22,000 clones, roughly 82% of them singletons. The CDR3 contains 17 residues. From germline, CDR1 is SEHNR and CDR2 FQNEAQ (reference sequence). The J segment lost 0 bases and the V segment lost 4 bases, leaving 9 bases of the junction unmatched. The sample was peripheral blood, taken on day 0 of AZD1222 vaccination. The chain carries TRBV7-9 and TRBJ2-3, with 8 bases aligning to TRBD2. The TCR comes from an adult in good health. CDR3 amino acids: CASSSTVTSGSTDTQYF. The CDR3 bases are TGTGCCAGCAGCTCCACCGTTACTAGCGGTAGCACAGATACGCAGTATTTT. The full variable domain, with the rest looked up from reference TRBV7-9 and TRBJ2-3, is DTGVSQNPRHKITKRGQNVTFRCDPISEHNRLYWYRQTLGQGPEFLTYFQNEAQLEKSRLLSDRFSAERPKGSFSTLEIQRTEQGDSAMYLCASSSTVTSGSTDTQYFGPGTRLTVL.